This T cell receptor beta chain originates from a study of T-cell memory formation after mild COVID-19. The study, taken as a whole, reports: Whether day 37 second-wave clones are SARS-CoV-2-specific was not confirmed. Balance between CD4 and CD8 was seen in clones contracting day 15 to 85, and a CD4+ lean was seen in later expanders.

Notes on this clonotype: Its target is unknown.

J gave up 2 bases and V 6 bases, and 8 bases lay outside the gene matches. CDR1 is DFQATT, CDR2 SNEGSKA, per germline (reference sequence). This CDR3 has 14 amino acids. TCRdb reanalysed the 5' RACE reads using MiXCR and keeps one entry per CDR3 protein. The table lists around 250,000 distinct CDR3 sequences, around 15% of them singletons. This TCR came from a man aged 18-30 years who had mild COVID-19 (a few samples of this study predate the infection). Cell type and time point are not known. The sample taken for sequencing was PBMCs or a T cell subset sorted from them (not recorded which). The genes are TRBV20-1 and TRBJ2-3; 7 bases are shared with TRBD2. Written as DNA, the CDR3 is TGCAGTGCCGTCCTAGCGGCCTACACAGATACGCAGTATTTT. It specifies CSAVLAAYTDTQYF.